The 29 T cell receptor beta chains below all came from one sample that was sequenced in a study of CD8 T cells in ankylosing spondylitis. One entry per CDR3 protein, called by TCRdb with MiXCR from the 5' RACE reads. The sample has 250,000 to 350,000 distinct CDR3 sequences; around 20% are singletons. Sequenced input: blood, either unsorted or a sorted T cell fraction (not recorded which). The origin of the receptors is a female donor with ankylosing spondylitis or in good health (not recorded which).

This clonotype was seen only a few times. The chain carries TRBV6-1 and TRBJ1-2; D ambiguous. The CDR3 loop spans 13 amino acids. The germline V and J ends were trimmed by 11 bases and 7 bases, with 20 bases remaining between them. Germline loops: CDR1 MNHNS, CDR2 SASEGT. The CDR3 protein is CAVKSPGLGGYTF. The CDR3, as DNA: TGTGCCGTGAAAAGCCCCGGACTCGGTGGCTACACCTTC.

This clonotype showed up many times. The CDR3 sequence is CASSKNRGTSGNYNEQFF. In DNA form, the CDR3 reads TGTGCCAGCTCCAAAAACCGGGGGACTAGCGGAAATTACAATGAGCAGTTCTTC. The V gene is TRBV11-1, the J gene TRBJ2-1; 11 bases agree with TRBD2. Germline values: CDR1 SGHAT, CDR2 FQDESV (reference sequence). After removal of 8 bases from V and 4 bases from J, the junction contained 16 bases not matched to a gene. This CDR3 comprises 18 residues.

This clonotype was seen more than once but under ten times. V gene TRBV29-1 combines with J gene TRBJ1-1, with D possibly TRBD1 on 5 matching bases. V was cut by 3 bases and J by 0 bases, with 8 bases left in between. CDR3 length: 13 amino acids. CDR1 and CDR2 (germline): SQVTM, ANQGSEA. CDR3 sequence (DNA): TGCAGCGTTGAGTTACAGGTGAACACTGAAGCTTTCTTT. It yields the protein CSVELQVNTEAFF.

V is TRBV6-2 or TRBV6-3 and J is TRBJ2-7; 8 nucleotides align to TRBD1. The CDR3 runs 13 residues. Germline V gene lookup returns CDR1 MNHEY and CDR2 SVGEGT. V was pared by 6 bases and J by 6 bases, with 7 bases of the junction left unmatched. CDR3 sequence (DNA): TGTGCCAGCAGCATGACAGGGGATTTCGAGCAGTACTTC. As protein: CASSMTGDFEQYF.

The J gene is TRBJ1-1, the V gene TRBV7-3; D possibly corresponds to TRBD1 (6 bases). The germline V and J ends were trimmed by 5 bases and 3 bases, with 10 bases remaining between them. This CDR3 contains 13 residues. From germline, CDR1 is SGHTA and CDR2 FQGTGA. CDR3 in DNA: TGTGCCAGCAGCCGCCGACAGGACACTGAAGCTTTCTTT. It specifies CASSRRQDTEAFF. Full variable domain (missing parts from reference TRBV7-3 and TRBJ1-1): GAGVSQTPSNKVTEKGKYVELRCDPISGHTALYWYRQSLGQGPEFLIYFQGTGAADDSGLPNDRFFAVRPEGSVSTLKIQRTERGDSAVYLCASSRRQDTEAFFGQGTRLTVV.

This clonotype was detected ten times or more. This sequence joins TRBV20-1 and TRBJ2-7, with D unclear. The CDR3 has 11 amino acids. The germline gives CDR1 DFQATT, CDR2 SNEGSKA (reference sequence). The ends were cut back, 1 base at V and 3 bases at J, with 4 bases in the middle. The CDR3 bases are TGCAGTGCTAGAGGCTACTACGAGCAGTACTTC. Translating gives CSARGYYEQYF.

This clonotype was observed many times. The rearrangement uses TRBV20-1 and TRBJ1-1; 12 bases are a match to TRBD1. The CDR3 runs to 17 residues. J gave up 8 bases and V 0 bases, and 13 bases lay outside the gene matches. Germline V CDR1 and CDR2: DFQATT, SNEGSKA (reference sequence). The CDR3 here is CSARDLSSGTGGEEAFF. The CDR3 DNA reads TGCAGTGCTAGAGATCTTTCCTCCGGGACAGGGGGCGAGGAAGCTTTCTTT.

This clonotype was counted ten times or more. CDR3 residues: CASSRVDGANVLTF. CDR3 sequence (DNA): TGTGCCAGCAGCCGGGTGGACGGGGCCAACGTCCTGACTTTC. The chain has TRBV5-5 and TRBJ2-6; no definite D call. Germline V gene lookup returns CDR1 SGHKS and CDR2 YYEKEE (reference sequence). Deletions cut 4 bases from V and 4 bases from J, with 9 bases between. CDR3 length: 14 residues.

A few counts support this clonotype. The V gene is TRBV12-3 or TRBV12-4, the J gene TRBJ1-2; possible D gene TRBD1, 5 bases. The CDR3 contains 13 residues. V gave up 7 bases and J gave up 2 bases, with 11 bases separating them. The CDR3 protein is CASTRDGNYGYTF. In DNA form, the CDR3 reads TGTGCCAGCACCCGGGACGGAAACTATGGCTACACCTTC.

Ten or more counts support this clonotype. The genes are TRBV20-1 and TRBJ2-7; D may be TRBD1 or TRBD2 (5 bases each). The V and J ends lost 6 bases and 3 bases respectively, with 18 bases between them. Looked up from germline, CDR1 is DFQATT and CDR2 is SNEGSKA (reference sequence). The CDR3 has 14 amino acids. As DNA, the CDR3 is TGCAGTGCGCGGACCGGGACGGATATCTACGAGCAGTACTTC. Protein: CSARTGTDIYEQYF.

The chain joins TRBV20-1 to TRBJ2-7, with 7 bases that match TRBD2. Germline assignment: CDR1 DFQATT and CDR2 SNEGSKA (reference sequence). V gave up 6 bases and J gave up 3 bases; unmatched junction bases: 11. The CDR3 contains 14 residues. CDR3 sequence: CSAAPGGAVYEQYF. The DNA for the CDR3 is TGCAGTGCCGCCCCGGGGGGAGCCGTCTACGAGCAGTACTTC.

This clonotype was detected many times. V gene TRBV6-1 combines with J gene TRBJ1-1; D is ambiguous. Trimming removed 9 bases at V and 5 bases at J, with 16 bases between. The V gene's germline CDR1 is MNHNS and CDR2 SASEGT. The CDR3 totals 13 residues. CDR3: CASYRGGRTEAFF. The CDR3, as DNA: TGTGCCAGTTACCGGGGAGGAAGGACTGAAGCTTTCTTT.

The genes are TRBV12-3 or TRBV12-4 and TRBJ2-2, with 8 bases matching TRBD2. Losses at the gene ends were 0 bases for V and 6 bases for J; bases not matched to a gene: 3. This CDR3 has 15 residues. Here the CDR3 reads CASSLAAGEAGELFF. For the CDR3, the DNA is TGTGCCAGCAGTTTAGCAGCGGGAGAGGCCGGGGAGCTGTTTTTT.

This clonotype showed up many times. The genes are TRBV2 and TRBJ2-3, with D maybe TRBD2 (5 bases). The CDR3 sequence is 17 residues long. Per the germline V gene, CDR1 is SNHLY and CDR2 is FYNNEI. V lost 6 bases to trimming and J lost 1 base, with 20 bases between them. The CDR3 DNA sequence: TGTGCCAGCAGGATGAGGAGCGGCACACACCGCACAGATACGCAGTATTTT. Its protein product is CASRMRSGTHRTDTQYF.

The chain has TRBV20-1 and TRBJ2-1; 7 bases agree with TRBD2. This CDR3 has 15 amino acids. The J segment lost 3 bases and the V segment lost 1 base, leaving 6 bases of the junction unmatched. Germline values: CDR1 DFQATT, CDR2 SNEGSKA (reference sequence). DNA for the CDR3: TGCAGTGCTAGAGGCGAGCGGGGCTACTACAATGAGCAGTTCTTC. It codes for CSARGERGYYNEQFF.

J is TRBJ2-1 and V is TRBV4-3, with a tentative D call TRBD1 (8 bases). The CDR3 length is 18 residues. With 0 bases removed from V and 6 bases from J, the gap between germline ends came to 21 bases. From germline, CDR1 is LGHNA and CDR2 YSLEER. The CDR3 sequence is CASSQDWATSRGLNEQFF. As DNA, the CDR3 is TGCGCCAGCAGCCAAGATTGGGCGACTAGCAGGGGGCTCAATGAGCAGTTCTTC.

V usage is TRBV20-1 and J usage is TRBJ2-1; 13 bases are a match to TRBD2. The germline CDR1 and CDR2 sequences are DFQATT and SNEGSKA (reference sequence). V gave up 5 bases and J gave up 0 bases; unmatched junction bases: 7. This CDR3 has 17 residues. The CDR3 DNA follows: TGCAGTGCTTCAAGGACTAGCGGGAGTTTCTCCTACAATGAGCAGTTCTTC. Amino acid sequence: CSASRTSGSFSYNEQFF.

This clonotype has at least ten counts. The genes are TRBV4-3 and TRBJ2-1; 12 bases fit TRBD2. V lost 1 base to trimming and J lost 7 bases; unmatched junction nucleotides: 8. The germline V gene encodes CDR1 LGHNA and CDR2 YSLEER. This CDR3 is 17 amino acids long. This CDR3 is CASSQGATSGGMNEQFF. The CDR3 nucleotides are TGCGCCAGCAGCCAAGGGGCGACTAGCGGGGGCATGAATGAGCAGTTCTTC.

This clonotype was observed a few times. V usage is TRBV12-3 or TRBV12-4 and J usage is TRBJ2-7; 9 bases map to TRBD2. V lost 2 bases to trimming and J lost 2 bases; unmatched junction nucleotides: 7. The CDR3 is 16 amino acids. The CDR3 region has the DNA TGTGCCAGCAGTTTAAGTCTAGCGGGAATCGCCTACGAGCAGTACTTC. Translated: CASSLSLAGIAYEQYF.

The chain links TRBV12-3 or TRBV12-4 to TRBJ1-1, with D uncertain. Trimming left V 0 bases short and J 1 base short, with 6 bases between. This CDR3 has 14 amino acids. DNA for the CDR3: TGTGCCAGCAGTTTAGCTGTAGCGAACACTGAAGCTTTCTTT. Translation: CASSLAVANTEAFF.

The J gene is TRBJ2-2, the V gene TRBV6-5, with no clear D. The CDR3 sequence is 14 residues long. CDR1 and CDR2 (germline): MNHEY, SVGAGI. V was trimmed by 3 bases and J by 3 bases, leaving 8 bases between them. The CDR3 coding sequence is TGTGCCAGCAGTTATATCGGCTACACCGGGGAGCTGTTTTTT. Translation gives CASSYIGYTGELFF.

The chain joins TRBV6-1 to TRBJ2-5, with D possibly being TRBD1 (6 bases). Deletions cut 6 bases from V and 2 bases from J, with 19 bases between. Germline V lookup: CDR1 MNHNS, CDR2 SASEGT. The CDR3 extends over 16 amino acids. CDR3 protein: CASRHTSTGWQETQYF. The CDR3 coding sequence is TGTGCCAGCAGGCACACTTCAACAGGGTGGCAAGAGACCCAGTACTTC.

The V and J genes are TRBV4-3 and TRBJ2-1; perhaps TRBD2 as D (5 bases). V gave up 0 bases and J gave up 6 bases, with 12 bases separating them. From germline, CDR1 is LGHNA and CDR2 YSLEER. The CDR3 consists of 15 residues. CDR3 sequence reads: CASSQDGRESNEQFF. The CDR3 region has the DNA TGCGCCAGCAGCCAAGATGGTCGGGAAAGCAATGAGCAGTTCTTC.

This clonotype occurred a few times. The CDR3 DNA follows: TGTGCCAGCAGCTTATTTTTTGGGAGAGATACAGATACGCAGTATTTT. Translated, it gives CASSLFFGRDTDTQYF. This chain links TRBV11-2 with TRBJ2-3; the D gene is possibly TRBD2 (5 bases). Trimming cost V 2 bases and J 3 bases, with 15 bases left between them. Germline V gene lookup returns CDR1 SGHAT and CDR2 FQNNGV. The CDR3 is 16 amino acids.

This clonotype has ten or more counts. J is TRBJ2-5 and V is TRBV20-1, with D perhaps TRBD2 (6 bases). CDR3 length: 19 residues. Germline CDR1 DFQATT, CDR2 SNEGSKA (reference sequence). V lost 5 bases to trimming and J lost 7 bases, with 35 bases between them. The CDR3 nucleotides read TGCAGTGCTCAACCTCCCCGACAGAGTCCCCCCTATGCGGGGTTGACCCAGTACTTC. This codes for CSAQPPRQSPPYAGLTQYF.

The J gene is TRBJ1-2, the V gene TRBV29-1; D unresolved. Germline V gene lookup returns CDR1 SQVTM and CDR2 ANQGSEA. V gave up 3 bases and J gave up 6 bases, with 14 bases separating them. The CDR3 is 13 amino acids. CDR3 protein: CSVDRARLNGYTF. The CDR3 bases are TGCAGCGTTGACCGGGCTCGGTTGAATGGCTACACCTTC.

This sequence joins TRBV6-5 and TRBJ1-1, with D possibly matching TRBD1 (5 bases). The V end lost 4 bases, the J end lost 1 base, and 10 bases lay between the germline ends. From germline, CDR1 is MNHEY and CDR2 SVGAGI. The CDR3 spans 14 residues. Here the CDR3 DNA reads TGTGCCAGCAGTTTTGCAGGGCAGAACACTGAAGCTTTCTTT. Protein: CASSFAGQNTEAFF.

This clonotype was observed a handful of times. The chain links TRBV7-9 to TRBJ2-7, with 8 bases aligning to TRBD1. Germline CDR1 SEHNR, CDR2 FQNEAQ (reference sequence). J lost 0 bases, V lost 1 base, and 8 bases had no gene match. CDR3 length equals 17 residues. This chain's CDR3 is CASSLGNPGQASYEQYF. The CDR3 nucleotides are TGTGCCAGCAGCTTAGGGAATCCGGGACAGGCCTCCTACGAGCAGTACTTC. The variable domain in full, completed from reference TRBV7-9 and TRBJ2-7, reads DTGVSQNPRHKITKRGQNVTFRCDPISEHNRLYWYRQTLGQGPEFLTYFQNEAQLEKSRLLSDRFSAERPKGSFSTLEIQRTEQGDSAMYLCASSLGNPGQASYEQYFGPGTRLTVT.

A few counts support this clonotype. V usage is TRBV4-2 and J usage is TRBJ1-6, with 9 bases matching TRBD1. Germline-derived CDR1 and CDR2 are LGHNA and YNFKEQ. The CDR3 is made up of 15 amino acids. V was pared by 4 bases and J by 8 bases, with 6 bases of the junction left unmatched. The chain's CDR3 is CASSLKDRGDSPLHF. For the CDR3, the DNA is TGTGCCAGCAGCCTCAAGGACAGGGGCGATTCACCCCTCCACTTT.